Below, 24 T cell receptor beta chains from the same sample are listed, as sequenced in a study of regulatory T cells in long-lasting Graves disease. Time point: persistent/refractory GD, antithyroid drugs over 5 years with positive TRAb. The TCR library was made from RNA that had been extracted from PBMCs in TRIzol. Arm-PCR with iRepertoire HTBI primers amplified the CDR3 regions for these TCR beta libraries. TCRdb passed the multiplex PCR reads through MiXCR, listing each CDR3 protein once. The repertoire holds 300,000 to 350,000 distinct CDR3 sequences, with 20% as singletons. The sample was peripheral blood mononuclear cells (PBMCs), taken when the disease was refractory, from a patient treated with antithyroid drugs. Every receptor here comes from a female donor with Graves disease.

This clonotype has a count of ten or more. The DNA for the CDR3 is TGTGCCAGCAGTTTCCAGACAGGGGGTTTCGGCTACACCTTC. Amino acids: CASSFQTGGFGYTF. The chain joins TRBV12-3 or TRBV12-4 to TRBJ1-2; 9 nucleotides agree with TRBD1. The CDR3 totals 14 residues. Germline trimming cut 3 bases from V and 8 bases from J; bases unmatched to any gene: 7.

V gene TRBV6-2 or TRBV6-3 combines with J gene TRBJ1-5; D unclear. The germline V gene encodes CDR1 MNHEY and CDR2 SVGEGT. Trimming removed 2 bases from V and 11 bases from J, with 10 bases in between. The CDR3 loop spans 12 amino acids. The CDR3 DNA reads TGTGCCAGCAGTTACGTTAATGGGGCCCAGCATTTT. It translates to CASSYVNGAQHF.

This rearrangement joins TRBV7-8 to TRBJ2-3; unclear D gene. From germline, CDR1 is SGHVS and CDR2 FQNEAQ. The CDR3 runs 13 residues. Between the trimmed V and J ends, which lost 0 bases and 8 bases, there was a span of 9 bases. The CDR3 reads CASSLAARTTQYF. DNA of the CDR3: TGTGCCAGCAGCTTAGCCGCCCGAACTACGCAGTATTTT.

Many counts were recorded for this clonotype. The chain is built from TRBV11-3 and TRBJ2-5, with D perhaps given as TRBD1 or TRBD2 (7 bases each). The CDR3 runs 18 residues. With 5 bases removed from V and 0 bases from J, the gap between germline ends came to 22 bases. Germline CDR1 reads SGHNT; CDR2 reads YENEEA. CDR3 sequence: CASSMKWGGDRDQETQYF. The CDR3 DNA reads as TGTGCCAGCAGCATGAAGTGGGGGGGGGACAGAGACCAAGAGACCCAGTACTTC.

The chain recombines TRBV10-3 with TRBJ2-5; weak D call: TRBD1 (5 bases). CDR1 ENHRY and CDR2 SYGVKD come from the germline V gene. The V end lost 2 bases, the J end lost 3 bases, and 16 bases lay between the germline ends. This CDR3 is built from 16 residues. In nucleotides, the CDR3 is TGTGCCATCAGTGAGAATGGACAAGGCGTAAAAGAGACCCAGTACTTC. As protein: CAISENGQGVKETQYF.

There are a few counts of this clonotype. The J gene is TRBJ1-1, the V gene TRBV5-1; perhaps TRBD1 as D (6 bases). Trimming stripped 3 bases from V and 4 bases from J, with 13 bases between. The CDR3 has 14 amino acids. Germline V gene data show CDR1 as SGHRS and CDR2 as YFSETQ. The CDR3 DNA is TGCGCCAGCAGCTCCCACAGGGATGGCACTGAAGCTTTCTTT. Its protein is CASSSHRDGTEAFF. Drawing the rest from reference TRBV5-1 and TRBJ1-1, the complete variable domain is KAGVTQTPRYLIKTRGQQVTLSCSPISGHRSVSWYQQTPGQGLQFLFEYFSETQRNKGNFPGRFSGRQFSNSRSEMNVSTLELGDSALYLCASSSHRDGTEAFFGQGTRLTVV.

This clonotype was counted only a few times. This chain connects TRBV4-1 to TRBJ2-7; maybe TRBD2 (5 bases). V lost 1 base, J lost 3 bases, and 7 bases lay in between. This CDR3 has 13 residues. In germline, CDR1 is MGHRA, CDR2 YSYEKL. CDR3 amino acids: CASSQVGIYEQYF. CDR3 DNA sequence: TGCGCCAGCAGCCAAGTCGGGATCTACGAGCAGTACTTC.

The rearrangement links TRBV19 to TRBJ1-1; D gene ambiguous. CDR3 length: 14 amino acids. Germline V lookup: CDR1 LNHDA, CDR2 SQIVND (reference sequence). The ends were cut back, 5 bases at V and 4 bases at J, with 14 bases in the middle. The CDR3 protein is CASSAQRSGTEAFF. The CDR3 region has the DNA TGTGCCAGTAGTGCACAGCGGTCGGGCACTGAAGCTTTCTTT.

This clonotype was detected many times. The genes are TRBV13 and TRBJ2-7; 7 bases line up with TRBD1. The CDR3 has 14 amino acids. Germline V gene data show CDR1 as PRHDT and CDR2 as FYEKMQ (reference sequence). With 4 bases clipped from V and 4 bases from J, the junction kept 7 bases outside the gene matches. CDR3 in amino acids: CASSSSRTGYEQYF. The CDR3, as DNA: TGTGCCAGCAGCTCCTCCCGGACAGGATACGAGCAGTACTTC. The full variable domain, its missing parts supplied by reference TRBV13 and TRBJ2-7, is AAGVIQSPRHLIKEKRETATLKCYPIPRHDTVYWYQQGPGQDPQFLISFYEKMQSDKGSIPDRFSAQQFSDYHSELNMSSLELGDSALYFCASSSSRTGYEQYFGPGTRLTVT.

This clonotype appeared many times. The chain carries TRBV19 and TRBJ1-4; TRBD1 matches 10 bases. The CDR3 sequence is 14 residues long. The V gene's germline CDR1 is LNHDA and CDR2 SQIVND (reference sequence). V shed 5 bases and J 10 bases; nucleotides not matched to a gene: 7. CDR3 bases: TGTGCCAGTAGTCGGACAGGGGGGGAGTCAAAACTGTTTTTT. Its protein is CASSRTGGESKLFF.

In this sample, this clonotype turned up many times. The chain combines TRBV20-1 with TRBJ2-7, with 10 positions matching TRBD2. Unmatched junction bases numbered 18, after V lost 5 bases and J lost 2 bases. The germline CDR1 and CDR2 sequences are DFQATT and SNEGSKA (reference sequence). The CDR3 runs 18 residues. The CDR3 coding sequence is TGCAGTGCTCCCATCCCCAGTGCTAGCGGGAGAGCTCCCTACGAGCAGTACTTC. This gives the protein CSAPIPSASGRAPYEQYF.

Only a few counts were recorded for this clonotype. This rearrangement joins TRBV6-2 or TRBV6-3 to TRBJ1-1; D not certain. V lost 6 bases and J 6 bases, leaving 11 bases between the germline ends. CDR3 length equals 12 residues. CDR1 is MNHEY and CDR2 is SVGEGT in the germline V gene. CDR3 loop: CASRQFGAEAFF. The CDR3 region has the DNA TGTGCCAGCAGACAATTCGGAGCTGAAGCTTTCTTT.

This chain's CDR3 is CASSPDGAFYEQYF. The CDR3 nucleotides are TGCGCCAGCAGTCCGGACGGCGCGTTCTACGAGCAGTACTTC. V gene TRBV10-1 combines with J gene TRBJ2-7; no firm D call. The germline V and J ends were trimmed by 5 bases and 3 bases, with 14 bases remaining between them. Germline CDR1 WNHNN, CDR2 SYGVQD (reference sequence). This CDR3 is 14 amino acids long.

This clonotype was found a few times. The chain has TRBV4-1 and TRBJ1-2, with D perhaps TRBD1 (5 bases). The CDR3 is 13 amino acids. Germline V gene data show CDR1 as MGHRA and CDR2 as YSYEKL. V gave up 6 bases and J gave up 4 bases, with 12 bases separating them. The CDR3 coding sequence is TGCGCCAGCAGATTTGGGGCCGGCTATGGCTACACCTTC. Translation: CASRFGAGYGYTF.

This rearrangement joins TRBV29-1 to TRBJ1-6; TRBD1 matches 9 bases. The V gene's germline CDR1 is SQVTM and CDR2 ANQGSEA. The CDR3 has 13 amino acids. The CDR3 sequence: CRAITGGNSPLHF. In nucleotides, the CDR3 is TGCAGAGCTATTACAGGGGGCAATTCACCCCTCCACTTT.

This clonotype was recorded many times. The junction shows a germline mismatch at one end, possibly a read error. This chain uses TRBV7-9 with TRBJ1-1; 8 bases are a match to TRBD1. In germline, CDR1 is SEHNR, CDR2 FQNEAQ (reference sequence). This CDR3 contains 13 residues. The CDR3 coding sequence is TGCGCCAGCAGAGGACAGGGGAACACTGAAGCTTTCTTT. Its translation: CASRGQGNTEAFF.

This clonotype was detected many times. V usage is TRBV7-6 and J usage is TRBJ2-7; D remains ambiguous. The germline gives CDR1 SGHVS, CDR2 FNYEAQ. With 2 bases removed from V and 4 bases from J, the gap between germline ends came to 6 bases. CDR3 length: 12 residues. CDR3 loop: CASSLYDYEQYF. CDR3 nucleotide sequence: TGTGCCAGCAGCTTATATGATTACGAGCAGTACTTC.

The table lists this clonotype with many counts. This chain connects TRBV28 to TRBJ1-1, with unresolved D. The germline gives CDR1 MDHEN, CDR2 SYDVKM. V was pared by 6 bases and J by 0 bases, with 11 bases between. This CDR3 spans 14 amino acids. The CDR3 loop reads CASSPHDLNTEAFF. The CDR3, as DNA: TGTGCCAGCAGCCCCCACGATCTGAACACTGAAGCTTTCTTT.

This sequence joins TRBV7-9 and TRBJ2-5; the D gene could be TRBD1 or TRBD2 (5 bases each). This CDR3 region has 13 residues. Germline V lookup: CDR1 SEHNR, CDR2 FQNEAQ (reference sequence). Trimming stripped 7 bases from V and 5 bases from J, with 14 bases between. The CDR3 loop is CASNLMGVETQYF. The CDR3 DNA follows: TGTGCCAGCAACCTTATGGGGGTTGAGACCCAGTACTTC.

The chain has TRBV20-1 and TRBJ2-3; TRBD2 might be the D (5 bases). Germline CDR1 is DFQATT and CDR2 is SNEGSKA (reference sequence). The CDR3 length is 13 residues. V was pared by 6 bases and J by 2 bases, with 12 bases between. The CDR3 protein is CSASSIDTDTQYF. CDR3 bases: TGCAGTGCATCTAGCATCGACACAGATACGCAGTATTTT.

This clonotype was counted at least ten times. CDR3 loop: CASSWTGLMNTEAFF. The CDR3 DNA reads as TGTGCCAGCAGCTGGACAGGGTTAATGAACACTGAAGCTTTCTTT. The chain uses TRBV7-2 and TRBJ1-1; 8 positions agree with TRBD1. CDR3 size: 15 residues. Per germline, CDR1 SGHTA and CDR2 FQGNSA. The trim removed 4 bases at V and 0 bases at J, leaving 4 bases unmatched.

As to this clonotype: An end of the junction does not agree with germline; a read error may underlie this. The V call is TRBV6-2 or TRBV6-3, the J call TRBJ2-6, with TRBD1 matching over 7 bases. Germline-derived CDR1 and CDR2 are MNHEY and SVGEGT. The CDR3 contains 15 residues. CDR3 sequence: CASSLQGYGANVPTF. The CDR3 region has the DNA TGTGCCAGCAGCCTACAGGGGTACGGGGCCAACGTCCCGACTTTC.

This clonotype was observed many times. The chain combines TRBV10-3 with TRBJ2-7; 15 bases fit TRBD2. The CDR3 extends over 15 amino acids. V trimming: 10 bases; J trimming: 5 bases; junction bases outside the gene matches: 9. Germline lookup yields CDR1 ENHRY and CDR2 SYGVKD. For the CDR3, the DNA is TGTGCCAACGGACTAGCGGGAGGGCCTTACAACGAGCAGTACTTC. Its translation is CANGLAGGPYNEQYF.

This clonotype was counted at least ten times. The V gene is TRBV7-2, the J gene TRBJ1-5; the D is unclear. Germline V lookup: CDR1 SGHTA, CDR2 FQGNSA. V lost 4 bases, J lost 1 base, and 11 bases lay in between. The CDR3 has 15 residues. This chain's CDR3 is CASSSDGRSNQPQHF. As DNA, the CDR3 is TGTGCCAGCAGCTCCGACGGACGGAGCAATCAGCCCCAGCATTTT.